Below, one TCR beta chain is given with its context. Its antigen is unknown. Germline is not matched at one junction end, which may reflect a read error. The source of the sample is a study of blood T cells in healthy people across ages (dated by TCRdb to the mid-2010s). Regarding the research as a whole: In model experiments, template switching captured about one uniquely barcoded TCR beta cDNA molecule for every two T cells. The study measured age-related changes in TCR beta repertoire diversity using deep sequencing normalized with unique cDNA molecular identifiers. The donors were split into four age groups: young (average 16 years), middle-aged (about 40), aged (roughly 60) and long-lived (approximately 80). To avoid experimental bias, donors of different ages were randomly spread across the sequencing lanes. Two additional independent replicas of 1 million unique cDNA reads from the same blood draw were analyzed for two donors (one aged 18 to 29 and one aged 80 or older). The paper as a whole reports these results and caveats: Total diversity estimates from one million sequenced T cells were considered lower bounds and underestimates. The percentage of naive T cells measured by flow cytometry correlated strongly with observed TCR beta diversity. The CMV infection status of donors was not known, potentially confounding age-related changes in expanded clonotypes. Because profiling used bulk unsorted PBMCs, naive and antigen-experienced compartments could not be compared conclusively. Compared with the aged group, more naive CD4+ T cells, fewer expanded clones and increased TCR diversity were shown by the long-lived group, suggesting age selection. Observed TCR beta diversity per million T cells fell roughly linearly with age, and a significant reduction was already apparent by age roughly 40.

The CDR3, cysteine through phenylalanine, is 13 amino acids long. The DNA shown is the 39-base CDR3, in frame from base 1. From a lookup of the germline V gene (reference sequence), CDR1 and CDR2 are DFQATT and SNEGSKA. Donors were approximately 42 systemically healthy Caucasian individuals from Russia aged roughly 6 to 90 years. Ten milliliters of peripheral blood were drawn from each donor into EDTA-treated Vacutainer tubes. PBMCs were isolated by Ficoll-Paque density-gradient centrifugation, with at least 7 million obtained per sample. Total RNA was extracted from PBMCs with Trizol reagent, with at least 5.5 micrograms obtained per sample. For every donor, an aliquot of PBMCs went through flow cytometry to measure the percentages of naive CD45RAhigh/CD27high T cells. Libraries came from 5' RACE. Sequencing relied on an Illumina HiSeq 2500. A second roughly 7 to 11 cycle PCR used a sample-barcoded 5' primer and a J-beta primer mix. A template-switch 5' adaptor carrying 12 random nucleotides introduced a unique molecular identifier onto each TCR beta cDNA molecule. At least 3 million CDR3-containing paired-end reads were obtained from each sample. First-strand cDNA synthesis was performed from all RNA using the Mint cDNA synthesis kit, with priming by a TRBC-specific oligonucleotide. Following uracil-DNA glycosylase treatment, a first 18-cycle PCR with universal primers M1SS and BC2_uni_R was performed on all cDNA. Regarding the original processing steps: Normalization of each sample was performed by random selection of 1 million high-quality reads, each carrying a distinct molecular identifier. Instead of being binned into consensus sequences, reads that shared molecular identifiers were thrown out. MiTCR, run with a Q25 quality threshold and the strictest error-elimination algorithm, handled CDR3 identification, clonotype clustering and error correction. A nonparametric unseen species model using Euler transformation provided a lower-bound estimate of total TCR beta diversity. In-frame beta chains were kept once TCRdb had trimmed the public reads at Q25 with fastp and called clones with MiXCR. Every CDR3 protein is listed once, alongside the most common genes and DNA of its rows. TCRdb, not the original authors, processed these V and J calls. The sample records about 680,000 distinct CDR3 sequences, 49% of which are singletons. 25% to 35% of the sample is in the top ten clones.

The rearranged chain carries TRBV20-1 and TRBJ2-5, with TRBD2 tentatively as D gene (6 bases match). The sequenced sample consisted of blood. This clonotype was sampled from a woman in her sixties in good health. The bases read TGCGGTGCTAGTCACCTCAGCGGGGAGACCCAGTACTTC. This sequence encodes CGASHLSGETQYF.